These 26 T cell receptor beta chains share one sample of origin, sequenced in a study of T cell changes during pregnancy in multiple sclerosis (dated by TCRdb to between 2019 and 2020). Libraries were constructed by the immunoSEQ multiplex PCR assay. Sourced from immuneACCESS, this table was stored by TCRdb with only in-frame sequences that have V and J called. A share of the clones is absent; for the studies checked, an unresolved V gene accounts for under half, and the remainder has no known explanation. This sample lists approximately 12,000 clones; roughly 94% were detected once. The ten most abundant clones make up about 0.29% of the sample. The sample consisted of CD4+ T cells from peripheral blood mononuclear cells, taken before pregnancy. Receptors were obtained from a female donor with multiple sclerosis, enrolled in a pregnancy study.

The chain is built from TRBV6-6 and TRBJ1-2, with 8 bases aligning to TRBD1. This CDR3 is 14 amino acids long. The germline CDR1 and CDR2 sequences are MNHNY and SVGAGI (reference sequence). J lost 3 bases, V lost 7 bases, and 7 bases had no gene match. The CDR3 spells CASTLGQGDYGYTF. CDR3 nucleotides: TGTGCCAGCACTCTAGGACAGGGAGACTATGGCTACACCTTC.

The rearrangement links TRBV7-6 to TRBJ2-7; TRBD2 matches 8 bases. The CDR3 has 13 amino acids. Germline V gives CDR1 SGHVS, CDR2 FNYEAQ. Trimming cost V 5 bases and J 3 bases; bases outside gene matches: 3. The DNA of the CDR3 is TGTGCCAGCAGCCGGGGGGGAAACTACGAGCAGTACTTC. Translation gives CASSRGGNYEQYF.

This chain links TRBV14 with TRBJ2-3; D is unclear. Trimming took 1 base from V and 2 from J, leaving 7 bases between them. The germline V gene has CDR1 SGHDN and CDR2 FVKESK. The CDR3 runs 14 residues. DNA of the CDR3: TGTGCCAGCAGCCAAGCCTTTCTCACAGATACGCAGTATTTT. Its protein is CASSQAFLTDTQYF. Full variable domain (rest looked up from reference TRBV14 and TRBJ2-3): EAGVTQFPSHSVIEKGQTVTLRCDPISGHDNLYWYRRVMGKEIKFLLHFVKESKQDESGMPNNRFLAERTGGTYSTLKVQPAELEDSGVYFCASSQAFLTDTQYFGPGTRLTVL.

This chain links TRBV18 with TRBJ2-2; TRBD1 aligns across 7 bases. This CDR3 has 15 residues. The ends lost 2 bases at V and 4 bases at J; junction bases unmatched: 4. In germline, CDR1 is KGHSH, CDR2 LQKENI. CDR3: CASSPRQGPTGELFF. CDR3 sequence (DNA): TGTGCCAGCTCACCAAGACAGGGCCCCACCGGGGAGCTGTTTTTT.

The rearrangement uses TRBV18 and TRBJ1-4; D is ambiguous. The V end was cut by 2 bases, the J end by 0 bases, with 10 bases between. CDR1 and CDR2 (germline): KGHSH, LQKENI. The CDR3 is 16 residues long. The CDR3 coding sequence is TGTGCCAGCTCACCAGATCTTACAGCAACTAATGAAAAACTGTTTTTT. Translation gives CASSPDLTATNEKLFF.

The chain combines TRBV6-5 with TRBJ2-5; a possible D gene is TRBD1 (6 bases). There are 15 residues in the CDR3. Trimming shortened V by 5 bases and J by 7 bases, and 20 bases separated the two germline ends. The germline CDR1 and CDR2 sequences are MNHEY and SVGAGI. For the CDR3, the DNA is TGTGCCAGCAGTCCAACGGACAGCACAAGAGTGACCCAGTACTTC. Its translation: CASSPTDSTRVTQYF.

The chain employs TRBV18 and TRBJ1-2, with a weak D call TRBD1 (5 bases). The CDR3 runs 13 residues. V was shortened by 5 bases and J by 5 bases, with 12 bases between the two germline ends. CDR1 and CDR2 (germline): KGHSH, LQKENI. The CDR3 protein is CASSKSEGYGYTF. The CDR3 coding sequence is TGTGCCAGCTCAAAATCGGAGGGGTATGGCTACACCTTC.

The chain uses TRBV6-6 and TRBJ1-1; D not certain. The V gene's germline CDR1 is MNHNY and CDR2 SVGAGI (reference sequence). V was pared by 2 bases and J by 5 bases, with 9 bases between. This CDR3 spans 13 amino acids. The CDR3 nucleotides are TGTGCCAGCAGTTACCCGCCGGGGACTGAAGCTTTCTTT. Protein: CASSYPPGTEAFF.

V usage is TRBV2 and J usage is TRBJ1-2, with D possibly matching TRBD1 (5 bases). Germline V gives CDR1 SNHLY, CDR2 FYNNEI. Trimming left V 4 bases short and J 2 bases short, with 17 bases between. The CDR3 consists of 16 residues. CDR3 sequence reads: CASSVVRQGGNYGYTF. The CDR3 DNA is TGTGCCAGCAGTGTAGTACGGCAGGGAGGCAACTATGGCTACACCTTC.

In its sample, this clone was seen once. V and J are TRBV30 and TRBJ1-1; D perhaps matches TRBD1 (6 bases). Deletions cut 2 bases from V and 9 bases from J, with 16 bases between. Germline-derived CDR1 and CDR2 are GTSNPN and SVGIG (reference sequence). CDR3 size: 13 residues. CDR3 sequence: CAWSQDSWDKAFF. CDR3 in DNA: TGTGCCTGGAGTCAGGACAGTTGGGATAAAGCTTTCTTT.

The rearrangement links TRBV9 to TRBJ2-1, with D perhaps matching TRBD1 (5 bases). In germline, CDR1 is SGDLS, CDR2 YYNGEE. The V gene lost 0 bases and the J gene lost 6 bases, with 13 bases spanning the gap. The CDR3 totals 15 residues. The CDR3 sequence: CASSVAPRAVNEQFF. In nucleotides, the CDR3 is TGTGCCAGCAGCGTAGCCCCCAGGGCGGTCAATGAGCAGTTCTTC.

CDR3: CAWSWGGLYGYTF. CDR3 nucleotide sequence: TGTGCCTGGTCCTGGGGAGGGCTCTATGGCTACACCTTC. The chain couples TRBV30 to TRBJ1-2; D is unclear. Trimming removed 5 bases at V and 4 bases at J, with 14 bases between. The CDR3 has 13 residues. Germline V CDR1 and CDR2: GTSNPN, SVGIG (reference sequence).

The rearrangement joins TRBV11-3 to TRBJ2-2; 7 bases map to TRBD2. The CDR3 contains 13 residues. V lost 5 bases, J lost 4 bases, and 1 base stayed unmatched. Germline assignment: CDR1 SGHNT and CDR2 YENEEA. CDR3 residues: CASSPGGTGELFF. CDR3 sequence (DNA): TGTGCCAGCAGCCCGGGGGGCACCGGGGAGCTGTTTTTT. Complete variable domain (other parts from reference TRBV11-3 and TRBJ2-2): EAGVVQSPRYKIIEKKQPVAFWCNPISGHNTLYWYLQNLGQGPELLIRYENEEAVDDSQLPKDRFSAERLKGVDSTLKIQPAELGDSAVYLCASSPGGTGELFFGEGSRLTVL.

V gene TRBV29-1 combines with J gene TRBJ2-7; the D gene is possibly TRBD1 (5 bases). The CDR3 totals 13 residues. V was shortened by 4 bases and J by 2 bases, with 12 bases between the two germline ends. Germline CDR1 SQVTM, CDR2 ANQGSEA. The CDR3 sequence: CSVVAGKAYEQYF. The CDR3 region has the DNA TGCAGCGTTGTGGCAGGGAAAGCCTACGAGCAGTACTTC.

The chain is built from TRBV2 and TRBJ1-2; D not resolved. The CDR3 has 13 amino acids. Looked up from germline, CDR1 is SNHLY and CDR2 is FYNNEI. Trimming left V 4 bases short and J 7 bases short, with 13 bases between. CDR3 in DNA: TGTGCCAGCAGTGTGGAGGGAGAAAGTGGCTACACCTTC. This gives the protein CASSVEGESGYTF. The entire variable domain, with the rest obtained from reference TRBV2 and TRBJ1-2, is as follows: EPEVTQTPSHQVTQMGQEVILRCVPISNHLYFYWYRQILGQKVEFLVSFYNNEISEKSEIFDDQFSVERPDGSNFTLKIRSTKLEDSAMYFCASSVEGESGYTFGSGTRLTVV.

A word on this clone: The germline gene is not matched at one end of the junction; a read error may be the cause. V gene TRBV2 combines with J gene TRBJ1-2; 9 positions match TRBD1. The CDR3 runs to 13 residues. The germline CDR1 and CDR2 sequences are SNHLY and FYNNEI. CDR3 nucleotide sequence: TGTGCCAGCGGTGACAGGGGGTTAAGTGGCTACACCTTC. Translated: CASGDRGLSGYTF. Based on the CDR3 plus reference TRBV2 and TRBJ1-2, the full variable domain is EPEVTQTPSHQVTQMGQEVILRCVPISNHLYFYWYRQILGQKVEFLVSFYNNEISEKSEIFDDQFSVERPDGSNFTLKIRSTKLEDSAMYFCASGDRGLSGYTFGSGTRLTVV.

The CDR3 here is CASSSPKRGDPSTDTQYF. CDR3 in DNA: TGTGCCAGCAGCTCACCCAAGCGGGGGGACCCTAGCACAGATACGCAGTATTTT. The chain employs TRBV7-2 and TRBJ2-3; 9 bases are shared with TRBD2. CDR3 length equals 18 residues. V dropped 4 bases and J dropped 0; count of bases not matched to a gene: 11. The germline V gene has CDR1 SGHTA and CDR2 FQGNSA.

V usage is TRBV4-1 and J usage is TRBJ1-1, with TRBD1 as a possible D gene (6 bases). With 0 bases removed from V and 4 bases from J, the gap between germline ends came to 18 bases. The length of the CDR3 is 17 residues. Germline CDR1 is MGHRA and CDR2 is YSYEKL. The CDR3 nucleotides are TGCGCCAGCAGCCAAGATCGTGGGGGCGCGGGAGTCACTGAAGCTTTCTTT. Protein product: CASSQDRGGAGVTEAFF.

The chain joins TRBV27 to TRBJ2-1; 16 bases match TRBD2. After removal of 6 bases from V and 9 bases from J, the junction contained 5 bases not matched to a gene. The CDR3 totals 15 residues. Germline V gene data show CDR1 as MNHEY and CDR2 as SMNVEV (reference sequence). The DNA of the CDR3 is TGTGCCAGCAGAACGGGACTAGCGGGGGGGAGTGAGCAGTTCTTC. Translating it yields CASRTGLAGGSEQFF.

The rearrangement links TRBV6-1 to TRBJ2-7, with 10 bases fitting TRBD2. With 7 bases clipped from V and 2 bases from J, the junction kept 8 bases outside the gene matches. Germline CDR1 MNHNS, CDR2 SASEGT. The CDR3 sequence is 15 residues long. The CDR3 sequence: CASTSRTSGPYEQYF. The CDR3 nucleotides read TGTGCCAGCACCAGCCGGACTAGCGGACCCTACGAGCAGTACTTC.

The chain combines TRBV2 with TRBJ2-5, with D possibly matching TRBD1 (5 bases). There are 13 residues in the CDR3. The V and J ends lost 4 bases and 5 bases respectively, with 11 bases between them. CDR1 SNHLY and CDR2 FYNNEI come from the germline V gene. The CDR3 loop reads CASSVRGVETQYF. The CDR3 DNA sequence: TGTGCCAGCAGTGTTAGGGGTGTTGAGACCCAGTACTTC.

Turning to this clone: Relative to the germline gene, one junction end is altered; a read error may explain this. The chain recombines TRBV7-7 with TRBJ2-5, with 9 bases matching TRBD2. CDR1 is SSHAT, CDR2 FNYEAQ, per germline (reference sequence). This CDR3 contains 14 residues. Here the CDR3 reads CASSTGLATETQYF. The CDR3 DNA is TGTGCTAGCAGTACCGGACTAGCGACGGAGACCCAGTACTTC. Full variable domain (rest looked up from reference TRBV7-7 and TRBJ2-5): GAGVSQSPRYKVTKRGQDVTLRCDPISSHATLYWYQQALGQGPEFLTYFNYEAQPDKSGLPSDRFSAERPEGSISTLTIQRTEQRDSAMYRCASSTGLATETQYFGPGTRLLVL.

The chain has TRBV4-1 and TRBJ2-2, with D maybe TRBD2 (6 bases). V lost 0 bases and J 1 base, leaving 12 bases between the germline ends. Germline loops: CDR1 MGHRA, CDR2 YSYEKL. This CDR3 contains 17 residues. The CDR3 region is CASSQDTGRGNTGELFF. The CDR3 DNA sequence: TGCGCCAGCAGCCAAGATACTGGGCGGGGGAACACCGGGGAGCTGTTTTTT.

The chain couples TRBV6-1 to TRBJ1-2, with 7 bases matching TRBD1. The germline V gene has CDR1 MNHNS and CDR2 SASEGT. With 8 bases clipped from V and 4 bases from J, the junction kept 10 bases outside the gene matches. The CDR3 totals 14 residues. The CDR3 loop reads CASWRLTGAYGYTF. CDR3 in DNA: TGTGCCAGCTGGCGCCTAACAGGGGCCTATGGCTACACCTTC.

This CDR3 is CASSQDRGNQPQHF. The DNA for the CDR3 is TGTGCCAGCAGTCAGGACAGGGGGAATCAGCCCCAGCATTTT. The V and J genes are TRBV27 and TRBJ1-5, with 10 nucleotides matching TRBD1. After removal of 5 bases from V and 4 bases from J, the junction contained 2 bases not matched to a gene. The CDR3 sequence is 14 residues long. Germline V gene data show CDR1 as MNHEY and CDR2 as SMNVEV (reference sequence).

The CDR3 DNA is TGTGCCAGCAGCTTGGCCCCGGGACACAGCATCGGGGAGCTGTTTTTT. Translation: CASSLAPGHSIGELFF. The chain combines TRBV5-5 with TRBJ2-2, with D possibly being TRBD1 (6 bases). Germline V gene data show CDR1 as SGHKS and CDR2 as YYEKEE (reference sequence). V dropped 0 bases and J dropped 7 bases, with 16 bases sitting between them. CDR3 length: 16 amino acids.